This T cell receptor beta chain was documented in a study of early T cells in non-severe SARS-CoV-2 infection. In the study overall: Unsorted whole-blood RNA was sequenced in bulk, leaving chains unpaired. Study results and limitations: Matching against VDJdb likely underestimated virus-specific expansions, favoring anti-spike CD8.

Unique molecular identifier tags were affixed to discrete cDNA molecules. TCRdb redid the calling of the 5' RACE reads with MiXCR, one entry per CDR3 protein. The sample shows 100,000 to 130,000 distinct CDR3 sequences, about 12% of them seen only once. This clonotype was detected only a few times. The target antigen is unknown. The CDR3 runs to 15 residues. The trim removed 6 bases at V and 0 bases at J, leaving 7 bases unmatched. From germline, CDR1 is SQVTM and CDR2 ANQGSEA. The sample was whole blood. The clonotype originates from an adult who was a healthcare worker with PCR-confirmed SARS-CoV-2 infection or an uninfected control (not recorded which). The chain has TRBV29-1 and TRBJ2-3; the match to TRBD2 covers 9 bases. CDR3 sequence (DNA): TGCAGCGTCGAGACTAGCGGAGGAAGCACAGATACGCAGTATTTT. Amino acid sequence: CSVETSGGSTDTQYF.